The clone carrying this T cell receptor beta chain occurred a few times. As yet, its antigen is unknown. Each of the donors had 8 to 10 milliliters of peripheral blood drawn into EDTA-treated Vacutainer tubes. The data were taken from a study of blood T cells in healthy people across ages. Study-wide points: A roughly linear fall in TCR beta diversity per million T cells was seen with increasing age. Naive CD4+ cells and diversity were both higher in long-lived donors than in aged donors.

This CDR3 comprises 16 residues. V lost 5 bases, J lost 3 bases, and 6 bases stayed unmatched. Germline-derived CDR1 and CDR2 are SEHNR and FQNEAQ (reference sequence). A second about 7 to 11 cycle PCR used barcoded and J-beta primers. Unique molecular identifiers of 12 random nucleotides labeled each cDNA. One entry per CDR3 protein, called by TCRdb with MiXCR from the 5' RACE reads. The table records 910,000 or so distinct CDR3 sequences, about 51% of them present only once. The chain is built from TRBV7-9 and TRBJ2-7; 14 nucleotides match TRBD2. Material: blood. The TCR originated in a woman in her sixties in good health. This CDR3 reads CASSPSGTSGSYEQYF. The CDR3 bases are TGTGCCAGCAGCCCTAGTGGGACTAGCGGGAGCTACGAGCAGTACTTC.